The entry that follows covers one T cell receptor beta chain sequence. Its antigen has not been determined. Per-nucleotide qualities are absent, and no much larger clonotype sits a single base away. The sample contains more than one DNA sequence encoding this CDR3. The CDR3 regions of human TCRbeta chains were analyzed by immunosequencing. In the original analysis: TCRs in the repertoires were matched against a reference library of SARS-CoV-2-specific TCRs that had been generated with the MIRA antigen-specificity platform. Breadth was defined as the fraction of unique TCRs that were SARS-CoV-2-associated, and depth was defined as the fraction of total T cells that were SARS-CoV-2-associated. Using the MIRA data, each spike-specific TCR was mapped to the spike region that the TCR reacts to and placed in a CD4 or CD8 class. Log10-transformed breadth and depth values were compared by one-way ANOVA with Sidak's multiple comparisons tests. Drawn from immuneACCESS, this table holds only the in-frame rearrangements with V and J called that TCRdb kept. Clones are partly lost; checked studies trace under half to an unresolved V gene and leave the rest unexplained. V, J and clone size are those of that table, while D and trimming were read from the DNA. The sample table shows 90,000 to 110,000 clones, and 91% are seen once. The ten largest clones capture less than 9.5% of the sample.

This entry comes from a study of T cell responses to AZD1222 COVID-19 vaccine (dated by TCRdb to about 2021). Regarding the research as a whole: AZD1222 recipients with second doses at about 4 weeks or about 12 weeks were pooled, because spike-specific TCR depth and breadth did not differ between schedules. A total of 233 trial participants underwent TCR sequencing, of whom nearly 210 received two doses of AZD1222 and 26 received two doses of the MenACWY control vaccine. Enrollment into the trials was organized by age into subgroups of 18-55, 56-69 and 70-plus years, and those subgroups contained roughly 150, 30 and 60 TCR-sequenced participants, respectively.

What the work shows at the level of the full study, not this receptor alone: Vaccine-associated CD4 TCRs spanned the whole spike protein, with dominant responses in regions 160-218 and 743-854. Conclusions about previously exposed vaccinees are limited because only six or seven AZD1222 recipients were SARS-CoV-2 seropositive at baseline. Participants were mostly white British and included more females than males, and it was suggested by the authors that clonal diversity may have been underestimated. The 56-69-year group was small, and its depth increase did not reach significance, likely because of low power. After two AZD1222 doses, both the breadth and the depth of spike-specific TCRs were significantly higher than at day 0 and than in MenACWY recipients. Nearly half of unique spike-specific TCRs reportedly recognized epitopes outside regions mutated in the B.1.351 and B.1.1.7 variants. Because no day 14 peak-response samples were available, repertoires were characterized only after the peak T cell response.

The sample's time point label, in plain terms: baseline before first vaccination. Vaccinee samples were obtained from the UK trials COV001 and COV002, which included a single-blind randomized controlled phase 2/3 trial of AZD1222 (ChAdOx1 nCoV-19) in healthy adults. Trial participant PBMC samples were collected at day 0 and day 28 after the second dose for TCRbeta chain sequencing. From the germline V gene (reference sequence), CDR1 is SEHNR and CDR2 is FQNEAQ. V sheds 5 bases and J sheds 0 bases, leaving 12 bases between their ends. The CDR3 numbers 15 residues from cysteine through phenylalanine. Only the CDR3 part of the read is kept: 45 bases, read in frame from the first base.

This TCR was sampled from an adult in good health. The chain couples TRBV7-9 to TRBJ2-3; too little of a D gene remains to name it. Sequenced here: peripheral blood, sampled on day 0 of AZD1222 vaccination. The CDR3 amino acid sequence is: CASSPPGVSTDTQYF. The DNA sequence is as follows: TGTGCCAGCAGCCCCCCTGGCGTTAGCACAGATACGCAGTATTTT.